Each of the 2 T cell receptor beta chains below was sequenced from the same sample in a study of blood T cell repertoires in COVID-19. Sequencing used immunoSEQ multiplex PCR; TCRdb keeps in-frame clones, though not all of them. Among more than 250,000 clones listed, around 90% were seen once. The sample was PBMCs or T cells enriched from blood (not recorded which). Source of these receptors: a woman between 18 and 29 years old with acute COVID-19.

This chain links TRBV28 with TRBJ2-7, with D perhaps TRBD2 (7 bases). The V gene lost 0 bases and the J gene lost 6 bases, with 12 bases spanning the gap. CDR1 and CDR2 from the germline V gene are MDHEN and SYDVKM. CDR3 length: 14 residues. As DNA, the CDR3 is TGTGCCAGCAGTTTATGGGGGGGGCTATCCGAGCAGTACTTC. Its translation is CASSLWGGLSEQYF.

The CDR3 region is CASSPPSRQGYGGAFF. The CDR3 coding sequence is TGTGCCAGCTCACCACCCAGTAGACAGGGCTATGGGGGAGCTTTCTTT. The V gene is TRBV18, the J gene TRBJ1-1, with TRBD1 identical over 7 bases. CDR1 is KGHSH and CDR2 is LQKENI in the germline V gene. V shed 0 bases, J shed 10 bases, and the junction held 14 bases outside the gene matches. The CDR3 consists of 16 residues.